This entry lists 16 T cell receptor beta chains sequenced from one sample in a study of identical twins. MiXCR, run by TCRdb on the 5' RACE reads, gives a single entry per CDR3 protein. In the table there are some 440,000 distinct CDR3 sequences, roughly 24% of which are singletons. The same sample was also used in a study of T cells expressing NK-cell markers.

The sequenced material came from CD4+ T cells sorted from blood. Source of these receptors: a woman in her late teens or twenties in good health.

This chain uses TRBV6-6 with TRBJ1-1; D remains ambiguous. The V and J ends lost 8 bases and 10 bases respectively, with 20 bases between them. CDR1 MNHNY and CDR2 SVGAGI come from the germline V gene (reference sequence). The CDR3 runs 13 residues. DNA of the CDR3: TGTGCCAGCTCCGCGGAGGGAGCGGAGGGAGCTTTCTTT. Protein sequence: CASSAEGAEGAFF.

This clonotype was observed a handful of times. V gene TRBV7-2 combines with J gene TRBJ1-5, with 7 bases matching TRBD1. Germline assignment: CDR1 SGHTA and CDR2 FQGNSA. V gave up 5 bases and J gave up 3 bases; unmatched junction bases: 7. The CDR3 spans 15 residues. The CDR3 DNA is TGTGCCAGCAGCGCTTACAGGGGACCCAATCAGCCCCAGCATTTT. Encoded protein: CASSAYRGPNQPQHF.

This clonotype came up once. The CDR3 sequence: CASSLVAGGGVSTEAFF. The CDR3 DNA reads TGTGCCAGCAGCTTGGTGGCAGGGGGGGGTGTCAGCACTGAAGCTTTCTTT. This rearrangement joins TRBV5-4 to TRBJ1-1; 7 bases agree with TRBD1. Per germline, CDR1 SGHNT and CDR2 YYREEE (reference sequence). This CDR3 region has 17 residues. V lost 0 bases and J lost 4; bases outside the gene matches: 12.

This clonotype has just a few counts. The chain carries TRBV12-3 or TRBV12-4 and TRBJ1-5; 9 bases align to TRBD1. CDR3 length: 13 amino acids. Germline trimming cut 5 bases from V and 7 bases from J; bases unmatched to any gene: 3. The CDR3 sequence is CASSQTGGQPQHF. DNA for the CDR3: TGTGCCAGCAGTCAGACAGGGGGACAGCCCCAGCATTTT.

The genes are TRBV12-5 and TRBJ1-5, with D unclear. The V end was cut by 8 bases, the J end by 0 bases, with 8 bases between. Per the germline V gene, CDR1 is LGHNT and CDR2 is FRNRAP. The CDR3 sequence is 13 residues long. The CDR3, as DNA: TGTGCTAGTACAGCATATAGCAATCAGCCCCAGCATTTT. Residues: CASTAYSNQPQHF.

J is TRBJ2-2 and V is TRBV5-5; D is perhaps TRBD1 or TRBD2 (7 bases each). There are 16 residues in the CDR3. Per the germline V gene, CDR1 is SGHKS and CDR2 is YYEKEE (reference sequence). Trimming stripped 1 base from V and 0 bases from J, with 10 bases between. CDR3 region: CASSLQGGTNTGELFF. The CDR3 DNA is TGTGCCAGCAGCTTGCAGGGGGGGACGAACACCGGGGAGCTGTTTTTT. Combining the CDR3 with reference TRBV5-5 and TRBJ2-2 gives the whole variable domain DAGVTQSPTHLIKTRGQQVTLRCSPISGHKSVSWYQQVLGQGPQFIFQYYEKEERGRGNFPDRFSARQFPNYSSELNVNALLLGDSALYLCASSLQGGTNTGELFFGEGSRLTVL.

This clonotype has a count of ten or more. CDR3 sequence (DNA): TGTGCCAGCAGTTCCGGTGGTCAGCCCCAGCATTTT. This translates into CASSSGGQPQHF. The chain is built from TRBV12-3 or TRBV12-4 and TRBJ1-5; D gene ambiguous. This CDR3 region has 12 residues. V was pared by 4 bases and J by 6 bases, with 7 bases between.

This clonotype was counted only a few times. The genes are TRBV5-1 and TRBJ2-5; weak D call: TRBD1 (6 bases). The germline V gene encodes CDR1 SGHRS and CDR2 YFSETQ. Trimming shortened V by 5 bases and J by 5 bases, and 13 bases separated the two germline ends. The CDR3 totals 13 residues. CDR3 region: CASRPRQGETQYF. The DNA of the CDR3 is TGCGCCAGCAGGCCTAGGCAGGGGGAGACCCAGTACTTC.

This clonotype was seen a handful of times. This chain links TRBV5-1 with TRBJ2-1; 7 positions match TRBD1. In germline, CDR1 is SGHRS, CDR2 YFSETQ. CDR3 length: 14 amino acids. The ends lost 3 bases at V and 4 bases at J; junction bases unmatched: 4. CDR3 in DNA: TGCGCCAGCAGCTCTGAGACAGGGTACAATGAGCAGTTCTTC. Its translation is CASSSETGYNEQFF.

This clonotype came up many times. The chain uses TRBV18 and TRBJ2-1; tentatively, D is TRBD2 (5 bases). From germline, CDR1 is KGHSH and CDR2 LQKENI. The CDR3 loop spans 15 amino acids. V gave up 5 bases and J gave up 4 bases, with 15 bases separating them. The CDR3 nucleotides read TGTGCCAGCTCAACCTCCTGGCCGGGATACAATGAGCAGTTCTTC. Translated: CASSTSWPGYNEQFF. The entire variable domain, with the rest obtained from reference TRBV18 and TRBJ2-1, is as follows: NAGVMQNPRHLVRRRGQEARLRCSPMKGHSHVYWYRQLPEEGLKFMVYLQKENIIDESGMPKERFSAEFPKEGPSILRIQQVVRGDSAAYFCASSTSWPGYNEQFFGPGTRLTVL.

The genes are TRBV7-9 and TRBJ2-2; D remains ambiguous. Germline CDR1 SEHNR, CDR2 FQNEAQ (reference sequence). The CDR3 length is 14 residues. Trimming pared 1 base from V and 4 bases from J, leaving 7 bases between. CDR3 amino acids: CASSLERSTGELFF. In DNA, the CDR3 is TGTGCCAGCAGCTTAGAAAGGTCCACCGGGGAGCTGTTTTTT.

The rearrangement joins TRBV7-9 to TRBJ1-2; D is unclear. The germline gives CDR1 SEHNR, CDR2 FQNEAQ (reference sequence). The CDR3 is 15 amino acids. V lost 2 bases, J lost 2 bases, and 12 bases lay in between. CDR3 sequence reads: CASSLKAGSNYGYTF. The CDR3 DNA sequence: TGTGCCAGCAGCTTAAAGGCCGGGTCCAACTATGGCTACACCTTC.

To note about this clonotype: This may be a read error: a much more frequent sequence differs by one nucleotide. This chain joins TRBV20-1 and TRBJ1-1; 8 bases match TRBD1. CDR3 length: 17 amino acids. From germline, CDR1 is DFQATT and CDR2 SNEGSKA (reference sequence). The CDR3 DNA sequence: TGCTGTTCTGGCTCAAGGGCAGGGGGCGGAATTAACACTGAAGCTTTCTTT. This encodes CCSGSRAGGGINTEAFF.

This clonotype showed up just a few times. The chain combines TRBV3-1 with TRBJ1-1; D is perhaps TRBD1 (5 bases). Germline-derived CDR1 and CDR2 are LGHDT and YNNKEL (reference sequence). The CDR3 has 12 residues. V was pared by 1 base and J by 10 bases, with 10 bases between. The CDR3 reads CASSQAGLGAFF. CDR3 DNA sequence: TGTGCCAGCAGCCAAGCAGGGTTGGGAGCTTTCTTT.

The chain joins TRBV30 to TRBJ2-1; tentatively, D is TRBD2 (6 bases). CDR3 length: 13 residues. CDR1 and CDR2 from the germline V gene are GTSNPN and SVGIG (reference sequence). Trimming cost V 0 bases and J 6 bases, with 9 bases left between them. The CDR3 nucleotides are TGTGCCTGGAGTGTCGGGAGCCCCAATGAGCAGTTCTTC. Its protein is CAWSVGSPNEQFF.

This clonotype has more than one count but fewer than ten. This chain joins TRBV24-1 and TRBJ1-1; D not resolved. Germline V gene sequence: CDR1 KGHDR, CDR2 SFDVKD. The CDR3 spans 13 residues. V was shortened by 3 bases and J by 1 base, with 5 bases between the two germline ends. CDR3 residues: CATSDGSNTEAFF. In DNA, the CDR3 is TGTGCCACCAGTGATGGGTCGAACACTGAAGCTTTCTTT.